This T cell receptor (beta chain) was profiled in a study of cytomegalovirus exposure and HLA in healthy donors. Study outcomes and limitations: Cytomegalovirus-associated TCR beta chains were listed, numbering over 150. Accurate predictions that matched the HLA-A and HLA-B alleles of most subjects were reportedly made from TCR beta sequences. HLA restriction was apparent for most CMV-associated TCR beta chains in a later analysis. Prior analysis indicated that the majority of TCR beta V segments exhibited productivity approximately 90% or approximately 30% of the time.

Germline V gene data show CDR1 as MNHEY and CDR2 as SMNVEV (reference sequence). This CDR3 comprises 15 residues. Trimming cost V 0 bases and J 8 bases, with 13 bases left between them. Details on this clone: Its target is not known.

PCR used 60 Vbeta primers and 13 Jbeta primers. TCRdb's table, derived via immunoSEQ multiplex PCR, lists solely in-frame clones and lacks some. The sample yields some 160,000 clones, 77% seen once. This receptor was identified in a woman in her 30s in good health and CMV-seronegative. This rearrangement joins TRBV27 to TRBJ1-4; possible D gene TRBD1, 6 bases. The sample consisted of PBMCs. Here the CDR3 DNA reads TGTGCCAGCAGTTTATCGGGCAGGGGAGAAGAAAAACTGTTTTTT. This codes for CASSLSGRGEEKLFF.